These 7 T cell receptor beta chains originate from one sample sequenced in a study of blood T cell repertoires in COVID-19. Assay: immunoSEQ multiplex PCR; the TCRdb copy retains only in-frame clones and omits some. This sample has hundreds of thousands of clones; roughly 87% occur once, and the top ten carry 0.7%. The source material was peripheral blood. The receptors derive from a human donor in a cohort sampled during active COVID-19.

The chain combines TRBV30 with TRBJ1-5; D unclear. Deletions cut 0 bases from V and 9 bases from J, with 15 bases between. The CDR3 has 14 residues. CDR1 is GTSNPN and CDR2 is SVGIG in the germline V gene (reference sequence). The CDR3 coding sequence is TGTGCCTGGAGTGTACTGGACGGGGAGTGGCCCCAGCATTTT. It translates to CAWSVLDGEWPQHF.

The rearrangement links TRBV7-3 to TRBJ2-5; 14 nucleotides align to TRBD2. V was pared by 6 bases and J by 4 bases, with 10 bases of the junction left unmatched. The CDR3 length is 17 residues. Germline V gene sequence: CDR1 SGHTA, CDR2 FQGTGA. The CDR3 DNA reads TGTGCCAGCAGTCCAGAGGGGACTAGCGGGAGAGGAGAGACCCAGTACTTC. Translation: CASSPEGTSGRGETQYF.

The chain recombines TRBV9 with TRBJ1-3; no clear D gene. Germline CDR1 reads SGDLS; CDR2 reads YYNGEE. The CDR3 length is 16 residues. V dropped 3 bases and J dropped 0 bases, with 13 bases sitting between them. This CDR3 reads CASSDPGGSSGNTIYF. The DNA for the CDR3 is TGTGCCAGCAGCGACCCAGGAGGGAGCTCTGGAAACACCATATATTTT.

The gene calls are TRBV5-1 and TRBJ2-7; weak D call: TRBD1 (5 bases). Trimming took off 0 bases at V and 0 bases at J, with 10 bases between the two ends. The CDR3 runs 15 residues. Germline-derived CDR1 and CDR2 are SGHRS and YFSETQ. This CDR3 is CASSLGGGSSYEQYF. The CDR3 DNA reads TGCGCCAGCAGCTTGGGGGGCGGATCCTCCTACGAGCAGTACTTC. The full variable domain, in which reference TRBV5-1 and TRBJ2-7 provide the parts outside the CDR3, is KAGVTQTPRYLIKTRGQQVTLSCSPISGHRSVSWYQQTPGQGLQFLFEYFSETQRNKGNFPGRFSGRQFSNSRSEMNVSTLELGDSALYLCASSLGGGSSYEQYFGPGTRLTVT.

The chain joins TRBV18 to TRBJ1-5, with D unclear. V was shortened by 3 bases and J by 1 base, with 4 bases between the two germline ends. The CDR3 has 13 amino acids. CDR1 is KGHSH and CDR2 is LQKENI in the germline V gene. Here the CDR3 DNA reads TGTGCCAGCTCACCGAGGAGCAATCAGCCCCAGCATTTT. This codes for CASSPRSNQPQHF.

J is TRBJ2-7 and V is TRBV3-1 (or the pseudogene TRBV3-2); TRBD2 matches 13 bases. The V gene's germline CDR1 is LGHDT and CDR2 YNNKEL (reference sequence). The CDR3 runs to 15 residues. The ends lost 5 bases at V and 3 bases at J; junction bases unmatched: 4. The CDR3, as DNA: TGTGCCAGCAGCAAAGGGACTAGCGGGGTCTACGAGCAGTACTTC. Translated: CASSKGTSGVYEQYF.

V and J are TRBV28 and TRBJ1-1, with 7 positions matching TRBD1. The V and J ends lost 1 base and 2 bases, in that order; junction bases with no gene match: 4. The germline CDR1 and CDR2 sequences are MDHEN and SYDVKM. This CDR3 is built from 15 residues. DNA of the CDR3: TGTGCCAGCAGTTTATATCAGGGGGTCAACACTGAAGCTTTCTTT. Encoded protein: CASSLYQGVNTEAFF.